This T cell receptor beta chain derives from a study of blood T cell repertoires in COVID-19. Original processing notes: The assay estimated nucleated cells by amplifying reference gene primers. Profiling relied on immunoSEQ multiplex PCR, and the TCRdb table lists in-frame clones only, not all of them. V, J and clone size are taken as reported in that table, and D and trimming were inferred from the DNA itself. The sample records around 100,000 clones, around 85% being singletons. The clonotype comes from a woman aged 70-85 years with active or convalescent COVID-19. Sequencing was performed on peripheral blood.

The CDR3, as DNA: TGTGCCATCAGTGAATGGGACAGGGGTGCAACTAATGAAAAACTGTTTTTT. Its protein product is CAISEWDRGATNEKLFF. The gene calls are TRBV10-3 and TRBJ1-4, with 10 bases identical to TRBD1. Trimming cost V 3 bases and J 0 bases; bases outside gene matches: 4. Looked up from germline, CDR1 is ENHRY and CDR2 is SYGVKD. CDR3 length: 17 amino acids.